The clone carrying this T cell receptor (beta chain) was seen a handful of times. Antigen unknown. This sample also contains other DNA sequences that code for the same CDR3. These data are taken from a study of T cell responses to AZD1222 COVID-19 vaccine. Study outcomes and limitations: As reported, nearly half of all spike-specific TCRs target variant regions that are unmutated. Only six AZD1222 recipients tested seropositive at baseline. Sampling captured repertoires only after the peak T cell response.

Sequenced by immunoSEQ multiplex PCR; TCRdb stores in-frame clones only, minus some. The sample lists 150,000 to 160,000 clones; 90% were seen once. Germline V CDR1 and CDR2: KGHSH, LQKENI. The CDR3 loop spans 13 amino acids. With 2 bases removed from V and 2 bases from J, the gap between germline ends came to 4 bases. The rearrangement joins TRBV18 to TRBJ1-3; D is unclear. Sequencing was performed on peripheral blood, taken on day 0 of AZD1222 vaccination. The receptor was isolated from an adult in good health. CDR3 DNA: TGTGCCAGCTCACCAGGCGCTGGAAACACCATATATTTT. It encodes CASSPGAGNTIYF.